This T cell receptor (beta chain) came from a study of T-cell reconstitution after alpha-beta-depleted transplantation in children. Study conclusions and caveats: Reports say that about two months after transplant, the alpha-beta T cells came out of several hundred graft clones that had expanded. The study traced high day-60 TCRbeta diversity in some patients to surviving recipient T cells and thymic progenitors.

Unique molecular identifiers featured in how the TCRbeta library was prepared. TCRdb processed the PCR reads anew with MiXCR; each CDR3 protein has one entry. This table has about 300,000 distinct CDR3 sequences, around 10% appearing once. The V gene lost 7 bases and the J gene lost 5 bases, with 15 bases spanning the gap. This CDR3 spans 13 amino acids. Germline V gives CDR1 SQVTM, CDR2 ANQGSEA. Only a few counts were recorded for this clonotype. Antigen: not known. The TCR sequence derives from a boy in the first two years of life with acute myeloid leukemia, due to receive a stem cell transplant. The chain employs TRBV29-1 and TRBJ1-5; D might be TRBD1 (5 bases). The sequences come from PBMCs, collected before TCRalphabeta/CD19-depleted stem cell transplant. In DNA, the CDR3 is TGCAGCGCGCCGGGGCAGCTTTATCAGCCCCAGCATTTT. This codes for CSAPGQLYQPQHF. Drawing the rest from reference TRBV29-1 and TRBJ1-5, the complete variable domain is SAVISQKPSRDICQRGTSLTIQCQVDSQVTMMFWYRQQPGQSLTLIATANQGSEATYESGFVIDKFPISRPNLTFSTLTVSNMSPEDSSIYLCSAPGQLYQPQHFGDGTRLSIL.